This T cell receptor beta chain was observed in a study of cytomegalovirus exposure and HLA in healthy donors (dated by TCRdb to between 2016 and 2019). A note on the overall study: An earlier analysis of roughly 630 of the donors reported 250 to 300 Gb of sequence data and 120 million or so unique TCR beta sequences from around 200 million T cells. The study aimed to test whether cataloging public T cell receptors could reveal signatures of past pathogen exposure. Roughly five DR-DQ haplotypes were handled as single units for association and clustering because linkage in the cohort was strong. Across about 380 genotyped donors of the cohort, an average of about 240,000 unique TCR beta nucleotide sequences per donor were sequenced, and around 20% of those sequences were non-productive. The study used immunosequencing to profile the T cell repertoires of some 600 subjects and linked those repertoires to cytomegalovirus serostatus. To study patterns of TCR occurrence, a later analysis re-analyzed previously published TCR beta repertoires from several hundred donors and added high-resolution HLA genotyping. Rather than drawing on any new phenotypic data, the later analysis identified candidate immune exposures from TCR beta sequences and the way those sequences occurred across donors. A separate validation cohort of 90 to 150 different subjects was used in addition to the approximately 610-subject first cohort. Of the 300 to 500 genotyped donors, 65% to 90% were placed in the genetic ancestry cluster associated with self-reported Caucasian donors. To predict cytomegalovirus infection status, the study brought together high-throughput TCR immunosequencing, statistical association of individual TCRs with disease status, and machine learning. In an earlier analysis of 587 of the donors, high-throughput TCR beta sequencing was used to judge whether each TCR beta V gene segment behaved as functional or pseudogenic. Typing coverage varied by locus: roughly 629-630 donors for A, B, C, DRB1 and DQB1; approximately 520 for DQA1; more than 600 for DPA1; some 470 for DPB1. A later genetic analysis used genome-wide SNP genotypes for about three fifths of the roughly 700 donors, treating that subset as a discovery cohort. Every repertoire in the discovery cohort had been generated on one and the same sequencing platform. Class I and class II HLA loci were covered by the typing at four-digit resolution. Donor age, sex, ethnicity and CMV serostatus were compiled alongside the repertoire data. An early release covering about 600 HLA-typed donors comprised roughly 300 gigabases of sequencing data and around 80 million unique TCR sequences.

Its CDR3 holds 15 amino acids, cysteine through phenylalanine. The sequence is cut down to CDR3 DNA, 45 bases in frame from base 1. V is trimmed back by 5 bases and J by 4 bases, and the junction contains 5 bases that no gene match accounts for. CDR1 and CDR2, per the germline V gene, are SGHTA and FQGTGA. Results and caveats for the whole study, not just this receptor: Assigning TCR associations to individual alleles was difficult when HLA alleles, especially DR and DQ, strongly co-occurred. In a later analysis, most CMV-associated TCR beta chains were found to appear HLA-restricted, with HLA associations seemingly driven largely by CMV exposure. Broadly in line with IMGT annotations, most TCR beta V segments showed up in productive rearrangements about 87% or about 30% of the time in an earlier analysis of about 500 of the donors. According to a later analysis, TCR association rates differed among HLA loci, with DRB1 alleles showing the most associated TCRs and HLA-C alleles showing the fewest. Because counts were too low, more than 15 rarely observed V segments, including chromosome 9 orphons, were excluded from the earlier analysis of fewer than 650 of the donors. While some public TCRs were present in many individuals, most TCR sequences turned up only very rarely across donors. Three of the identified cytomegalovirus-associated TCR beta chains were confirmed in vitro to be specific for cytomegalovirus antigens. Cytomegalovirus status was reported to be diagnosed by the classifier with high specificity and sensitivity in both the original and validation cohorts. Sequencing depth was assumed to be roughly uniform across donors in the presence/absence analyses, though that assumption may not hold. Compared with the roughly 670-donor mean, donors in an Asian-associated ancestry cluster had fewer N-insertions in productive TCRs, according to a later genetic analysis. In this cohort, only TCR beta chains were sequenced, and detectable features were limited by the absence of alpha or paired-chain data. Immune exposure information for the cohort was limited to CMV serostatus. Because HLA typing was missing for some donors at each locus, association tests included only the typed subset. A further reported finding was that TCR beta sequences accurately predicted the HLA-A and HLA-B alleles for most subjects in the first cohort. Linkage disequilibrium might explain the correlated functional status among segregating V segments, but an unknown experimental factor could not be excluded. In a later analysis, HLA-associated TCR beta chains showed more clonal expansion and lower generation probabilities than non-associated chains that were equally common. Several of the top co-occurrence clusters appeared to be linked to parvovirus B19, influenza, CMV and Epstein-Barr virus, according to a later analysis. The 87-base-pair reads could not distinguish some IMGT-functional V segments, including TRBV6-2 and TRBV6-3, so those segments were excluded. A later analysis associated 15,000 or so TCR beta sequences with specific HLA alleles at a false discovery rate of 0.05. The authors suggested that the approach could potentially be extended to other disease states and immunological phenotypes. An association between a missense DCLRE1C variant and V-gene and J-gene trimming of TCR beta chains was found in a later genetic analysis and replicated in an independent cohort. The sequencing pipeline was judged likely to have produced a cluster of highly shared sequence variants as a technical artifact. In the study, some 160 TCR beta chains were listed as associated with cytomegalovirus.

The cohort consisted of some 730 healthy bone marrow donors. At the time of sampling, all cohort members were nominally healthy, though unrecorded immune exposures were likely present. The donor was CMV seronegative and was included in the group of a few hundred seronegative cohort members. Every donor gave a peripheral blood sample, and the peripheral blood mononuclear cells from that sample were used for TCR beta sequencing. The Qiagen DNeasy Blood Extraction Kit was used to extract genomic DNA from the blood cell samples. The method behind the library was the immunoSEQ multiplex PCR assay. The multiplex PCR relied on a mix of 60 forward primers for TCR Vbeta segments and 13 reverse primers for TCR Jbeta segments. Amplification of the CDR3 region of rearranged TCR beta genes was performed with a multiplex PCR assay on genomic DNA. Amplified TCR beta libraries were sequenced as 87-base-pair reads on the Illumina HiSeq System. The paper's data handling went like this. A later analysis counted some 74 million unique TCR beta chains across the 690 or so repertoires, and about 10 million of these chains were shared by at least two donors. A nearest-neighbor algorithm error-corrected the raw reads and collapsed the reads into unique sequences, merging closely related sequences to remove PCR and sequencing errors. Alignment of CDR3 sequences to IMGT reference sequences was used to assign V, D and J gene segments. For a sequence to be retained, at least a six-nucleotide match to both a V gene segment and a J gene segment was required. Rearrangements were classified as productive when the CDR3 lacked stop codons and remained in frame with V and J, and all other rearrangements were classified as non-productive. Following IMGT convention, CDR3 was defined as the stretch from the second conserved V-encoded cysteine up to the conserved J-encoded phenylalanine. The earlier analysis of more than 450 of the donors excluded sequences that lacked an unambiguous match to a single V gene segment. In an earlier analysis of 587 of the donors, V segments were called functional above 56.7% productive rearrangements and were called segregating when the between-donor standard deviation exceeded 5%. A statistical classification framework was built to diagnose cytomegalovirus status from the catalog of TCR beta chain sequences. In a later analysis, TCR nucleotide sequences were compared against IMGT/GENE-DB human TR gene sequences so that V and J genes could be assigned. Using the TCRdist pipeline, a later analysis assigned CDR3 sequences along with most-parsimonious VDJ recombination scenarios. In a later analysis, each TCR beta chain was defined by its CDR3 amino acid sequence together with its V-gene family, and reads without a unique V-gene family were excluded. To address suspected cross-contamination and a sequencing artifact, a later analysis removed over 500 highly shared, low-generation-probability nucleotide sequences. In a later analysis, a clonal expansion index was calculated for each public chain from normalized within-repertoire ranks of inferred template counts. In a later analysis, generation probabilities were computed with a VDJ recombination model fitted to out-of-frame rearrangements, and the resulting probabilities were checked against IGoR. Hypergeometric tests were used in a later analysis to score TCR-TCR, TCR-HLA and TCR-CMV co-occurrence, with a repertoire-size bias correction applied to the TCR pairs. False discovery rates were estimated in a later analysis by permuting HLA or CMV assignments 20 times. In a later analysis, co-occurring TCRs were grouped with DBSCAN, and TCRdist sequence similarity was added when clustering was performed within HLA-allele-positive subsets. Repertoires with fewer than 30,000 or more than 120,000 public chains, plus five repertoires with anomalous nucleotide sharing, were excluded from co-occurrence clustering. As stored in TCRdb, this immuneACCESS dataset retains in-frame rearrangements with V and J assigned. A fraction of the clones does not appear; measured against another copy, unresolved V genes explain less than half of the discrepancy, and the remainder lacks a known reason. V, J and clone size were drawn from that table, and D and trimming were deduced from the DNA. Recorded for this sample are roughly 66,000 clones; roughly four fifths of them occurred a single time. In total, the top ten clones hold about 6% of the sample.

A remark on this clone: No antigen is known for it. No base-level quality is on record; no much larger clone is a single base apart.

The sequence was collected from a man aged 50-60 years in good health and CMV-seronegative. The sequence joins TRBV7-3 to TRBJ2-2, with 9 bases aligning to TRBD2. Sequencing used PBMCs. This receptor has the CDR3 CASSPRRGGTGELFF. The nucleotide sequence is given as TGTGCCAGCAGCCCCCGGCGGGGGGGCACCGGGGAGCTGTTTTTT.